These 15 T cell receptor beta chains were sequenced from one sample in a study of early T cells in non-severe SARS-CoV-2 infection. TCRdb redid the calling of the 5' RACE reads with MiXCR, one entry per CDR3 protein. The profile shows 65,000 to 90,000 distinct CDR3 sequences, 9% to 15% of them singletons. Sequencing was performed on whole blood. These receptors came from an adult who was a healthcare worker with PCR-confirmed SARS-CoV-2 infection or an uninfected control (not recorded which).

This clonotype was counted at least ten times. J is TRBJ2-7 and V is TRBV13, with D possibly matching TRBD1 (6 bases). This CDR3 region has 16 residues. The ends were cut back, 5 bases at V and 0 bases at J, with 17 bases in the middle. From germline, CDR1 is PRHDT and CDR2 FYEKMQ (reference sequence). CDR3 region: CASSPVGGASSYEQYF. In nucleotides, the CDR3 is TGTGCCAGCAGCCCGGTTGGGGGCGCAAGCTCCTACGAGCAGTACTTC.

The chain links TRBV29-1 to TRBJ2-3; TRBD2 matches at 13 bases. V shed 7 bases and J 5 bases; nucleotides not matched to a gene: 12. Germline values: CDR1 SQVTM, CDR2 ANQGSEA. This CDR3 spans 16 amino acids. CDR3 amino acids: CSAIGLAGAPGDTQYF. In DNA form, the CDR3 reads TGCAGCGCGATCGGACTAGCGGGAGCCCCGGGAGATACGCAGTATTTT.

At least ten counts were recorded for this clonotype. The V call is TRBV3-1, the J call TRBJ2-1; 8 bases are shared with TRBD2. J gave up 8 bases and V 8 bases, and 8 bases lay outside the gene matches. Germline assignment: CDR1 LGHDT and CDR2 YNNKEL (reference sequence). The CDR3 runs to 13 residues. The CDR3, as DNA: TGTGCCAGCTCTTCCGGGAGGGCCGATGAGCAGTTCTTC. This encodes CASSSGRADEQFF.

This clonotype appeared a few times. The chain couples TRBV30 to TRBJ1-2; a possible D gene is TRBD1 (5 bases). Trimming pared 2 bases from V and 8 bases from J, leaving 18 bases between. CDR1 is GTSNPN and CDR2 is SVGIG in the germline V gene (reference sequence). The CDR3 runs 14 residues. In DNA, the CDR3 is TGTGCCTGGAGTCCCTGGGACCGACAAGAAGGCTACACCTTC. Residues: CAWSPWDRQEGYTF.

V and J are TRBV7-9 and TRBJ1-4, with 7 nucleotides matching TRBD1. The CDR3 has 13 amino acids. Per the germline V gene, CDR1 is SEHNR and CDR2 is FQNEAQ (reference sequence). V shed 8 bases and J 4 bases; nucleotides not matched to a gene: 4. CDR3 bases: TGTGCCAGCGCGACAGGGTTTAATGAAAAACTGTTTTTT. It codes for CASATGFNEKLFF.

This clonotype was seen repeatedly, ten times or more. The gene calls are TRBV6-6 and TRBJ2-7; a weak D match, TRBD2 (6 bases). The CDR3 totals 16 residues. Trimming left V 2 bases short and J 3 bases short, with 17 bases between. Germline V gives CDR1 MNHNY, CDR2 SVGAGI (reference sequence). The CDR3 sequence is CASSYPGTPEGYEQYF. CDR3 coding DNA: TGTGCCAGCAGTTACCCCGGGACGCCGGAGGGCTACGAGCAGTACTTC.

This clonotype was detected only a few times. The J gene is TRBJ2-3, the V gene TRBV20-1; D gene ambiguous. This CDR3 has 13 residues. CDR1 is DFQATT, CDR2 SNEGSKA, per germline (reference sequence). The CDR3 DNA reads as TGCAGCTGGCCCCAAGCTATCACAGATACGCAGTATTTT. It translates to CSWPQAITDTQYF.

V gene TRBV2 combines with J gene TRBJ2-3; D tentatively reads TRBD1 or TRBD2 (7 bases each). V lost 7 bases and J 4 bases, leaving 18 bases between the germline ends. The CDR3 totals 15 residues. The V gene's germline CDR1 is SNHLY and CDR2 FYNNEI. CDR3 protein: CASNPMTGRADTQYF. The CDR3 nucleotides are TGTGCCAGCAACCCTATGACAGGGAGGGCAGATACGCAGTATTTT.

This clonotype has only a few counts. The CDR3 DNA reads TGTGCCAGCAGCCCCGGCTTAGCGGGGGGGAATGAGCAGTTCTTC. Its translation: CASSPGLAGGNEQFF. J is TRBJ2-1 and V is TRBV7-8; 11 bases agree with TRBD2. Looked up from germline, CDR1 is SGHVS and CDR2 is FQNEAQ. After removal of 5 bases from V and 7 bases from J, the junction contained 7 bases not matched to a gene. The CDR3 sequence is 15 residues long.

This clonotype was seen more than once but under ten times. The rearrangement joins TRBV10-1 to TRBJ1-1; no reliable D call. The CDR3 consists of 12 residues. CDR1 WNHNN and CDR2 SYGVQD come from the germline V gene (reference sequence). Trimming left V 10 bases short and J 0 bases short, with 9 bases between. This CDR3 is CAISGLNTEAFF. CDR3 in DNA: TGCGCCATCTCTGGGCTGAACACTGAAGCTTTCTTT.

This clonotype was observed many times. The chain links TRBV6-5 to TRBJ1-3; no reliable D call. Germline values: CDR1 MNHEY, CDR2 SVGAGI. V was pared by 5 bases and J by 6 bases, with 14 bases between. CDR3 length equals 14 residues. For the CDR3, the DNA is TGTGCCAGCAGTAGGACGGGAGATATAAACACCATATATTTT. Translated: CASSRTGDINTIYF.

This clonotype has more than one count but fewer than ten. The rearrangement uses TRBV7-6 and TRBJ2-3; no clear D. The CDR3 totals 15 residues. Germline V gene sequence: CDR1 SGHVS, CDR2 FNYEAQ. V shed 2 bases and J shed 0 bases, with 9 bases lying between them. In nucleotides, the CDR3 is TGTGCCAGCAGCTTATGGGCAGCTAGCACAGATACGCAGTATTTT. Amino acids: CASSLWAASTDTQYF.

This clonotype was counted ten times or more. The V and J genes are TRBV7-9 and TRBJ1-2; no clear D. V lost 3 bases to trimming and J lost 8 bases, with 13 bases between them. The CDR3 has 13 amino acids. Germline V lookup: CDR1 SEHNR, CDR2 FQNEAQ (reference sequence). The CDR3, as DNA: TGTGCCAGCAGCTTTACGAAAGCAGACGGCTACACCTTC. Translating gives CASSFTKADGYTF.

This clonotype has a handful of counts. This chain uses TRBV9 with TRBJ1-6; TRBD1 is a possible D gene (5 bases). Trimming pared 6 bases from V and 7 bases from J, leaving 11 bases between. CDR1 is SGDLS, CDR2 YYNGEE, per germline. This CDR3 comprises 13 residues. CDR3 sequence reads: CASNRDQNSPLHF. The CDR3 DNA follows: TGTGCCAGCAACCGGGACCAAAATTCACCCCTCCACTTT.

This clonotype was detected only a few times. The chain has TRBV20-1 and TRBJ2-3; 8 bases fit TRBD2. This CDR3 has 15 residues. Looked up from germline, CDR1 is DFQATT and CDR2 is SNEGSKA (reference sequence). The V and J ends lost 3 bases and 0 bases, in that order; junction bases with no gene match: 5. The CDR3 spells CSASGGRPSTDTQYF. Written as DNA, the CDR3 is TGCAGTGCTAGCGGCGGGAGGCCAAGCACAGATACGCAGTATTTT.